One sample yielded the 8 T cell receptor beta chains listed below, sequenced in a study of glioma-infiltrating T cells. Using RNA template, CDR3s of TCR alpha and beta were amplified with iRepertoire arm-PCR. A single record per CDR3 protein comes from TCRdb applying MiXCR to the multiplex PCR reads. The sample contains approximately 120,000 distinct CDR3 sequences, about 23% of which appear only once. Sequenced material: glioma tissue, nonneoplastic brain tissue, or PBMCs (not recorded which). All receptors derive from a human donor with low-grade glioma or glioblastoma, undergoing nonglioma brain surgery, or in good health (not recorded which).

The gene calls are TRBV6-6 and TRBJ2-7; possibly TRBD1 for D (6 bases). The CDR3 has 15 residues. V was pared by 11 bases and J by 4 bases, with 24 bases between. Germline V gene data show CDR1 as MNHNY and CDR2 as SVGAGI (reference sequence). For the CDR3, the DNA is TGTGCCTGCAACCGCGCCGGGACACCCCTATACGAGCAGTACTTC. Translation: CACNRAGTPLYEQYF.

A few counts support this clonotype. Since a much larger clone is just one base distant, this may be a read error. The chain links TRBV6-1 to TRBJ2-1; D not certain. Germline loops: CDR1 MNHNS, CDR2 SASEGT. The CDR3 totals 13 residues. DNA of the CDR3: TGTACCAGCATGGATCCTAACTACAATGAGCAGTTCTTC. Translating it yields CTSMDPNYNEQFF.

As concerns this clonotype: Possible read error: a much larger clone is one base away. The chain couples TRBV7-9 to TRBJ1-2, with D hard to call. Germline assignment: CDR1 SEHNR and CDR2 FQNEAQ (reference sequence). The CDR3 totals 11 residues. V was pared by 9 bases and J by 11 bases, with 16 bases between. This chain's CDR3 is CARSDGPLYTF. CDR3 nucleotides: TGTGCCAGATCGGACGGACCATTATACACCTTC.

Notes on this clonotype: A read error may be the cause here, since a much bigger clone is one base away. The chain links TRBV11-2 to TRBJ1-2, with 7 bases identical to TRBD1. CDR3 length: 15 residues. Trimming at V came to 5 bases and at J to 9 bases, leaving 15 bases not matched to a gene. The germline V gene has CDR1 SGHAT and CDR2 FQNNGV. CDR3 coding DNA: TGTGCCAGCAGCATAACCGGGCAGGGGGGAACTAGCTACACCTTC. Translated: CASSITGQGGTSYTF.

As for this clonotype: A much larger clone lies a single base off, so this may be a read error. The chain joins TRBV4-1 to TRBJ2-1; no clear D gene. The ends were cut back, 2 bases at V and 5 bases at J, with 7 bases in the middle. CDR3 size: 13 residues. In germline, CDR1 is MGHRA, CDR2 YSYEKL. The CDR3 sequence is CASSQCRNNEQFF. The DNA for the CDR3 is TGCGCCAGCAGCCAATGCCGAAACAATGAGCAGTTCTTC.

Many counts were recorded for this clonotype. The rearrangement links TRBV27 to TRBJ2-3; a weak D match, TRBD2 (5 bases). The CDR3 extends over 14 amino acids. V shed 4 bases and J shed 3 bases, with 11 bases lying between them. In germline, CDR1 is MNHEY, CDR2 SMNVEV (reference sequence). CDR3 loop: CASSSGVATDTQYF. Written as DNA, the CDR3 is TGTGCCAGCAGTTCCGGGGTAGCAACAGATACGCAGTATTTT.

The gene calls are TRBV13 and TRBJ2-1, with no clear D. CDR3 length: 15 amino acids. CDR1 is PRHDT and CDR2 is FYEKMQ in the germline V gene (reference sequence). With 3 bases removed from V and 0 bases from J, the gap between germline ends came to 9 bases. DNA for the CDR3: TGTGCCAGCAGCTTTTCGGCAAGCTCCTACAATGAGCAGTTCTTC. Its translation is CASSFSASSYNEQFF.

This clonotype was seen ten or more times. The CDR3 region is CSATMGGNIQYF. The DNA for the CDR3 is TGCAGTGCTACCATGGGGGGGAACATTCAGTACTTC. This chain uses TRBV20-1 with TRBJ2-4; 7 nucleotides align to TRBD2. The CDR3 contains 12 residues. V was pared by 4 bases and J by 7 bases, with 4 bases of the junction left unmatched. From germline, CDR1 is DFQATT and CDR2 SNEGSKA (reference sequence).